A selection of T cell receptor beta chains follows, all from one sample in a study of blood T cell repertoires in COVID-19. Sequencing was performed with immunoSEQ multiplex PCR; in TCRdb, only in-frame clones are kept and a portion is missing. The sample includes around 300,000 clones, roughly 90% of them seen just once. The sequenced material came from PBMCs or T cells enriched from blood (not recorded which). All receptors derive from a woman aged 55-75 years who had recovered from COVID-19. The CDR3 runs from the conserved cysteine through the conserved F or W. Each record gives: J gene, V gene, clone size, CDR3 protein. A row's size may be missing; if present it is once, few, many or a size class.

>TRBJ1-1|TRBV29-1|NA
CSVRHMNTEAFF
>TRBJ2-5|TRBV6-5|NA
CASSWDIRGTQYF
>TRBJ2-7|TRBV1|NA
CTSSQDPLSYEQYF
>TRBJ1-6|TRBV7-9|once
CASSRGEAVVSPLHF
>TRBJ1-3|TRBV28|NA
CASSPYTDTIYF
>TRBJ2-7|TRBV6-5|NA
CASSYGSGGSYEQYF
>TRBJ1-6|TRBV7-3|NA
CASSTGQGTPLHF
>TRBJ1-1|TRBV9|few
CASSEGSHTEAFF
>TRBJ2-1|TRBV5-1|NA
CASGTGGTYNEQFF
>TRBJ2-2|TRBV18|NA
CASSPLAGADTGELFF
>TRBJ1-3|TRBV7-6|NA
CARHTGNTIYF
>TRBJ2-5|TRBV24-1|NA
CATSELGRGQQETQYF
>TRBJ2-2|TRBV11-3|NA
CASSRLGGATGELFF
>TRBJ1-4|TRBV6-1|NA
CASSRQGQNEKLFF
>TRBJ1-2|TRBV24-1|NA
CATSGSDRGYGYTF
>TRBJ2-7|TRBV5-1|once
CASSQNYEQYF
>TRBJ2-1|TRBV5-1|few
CASSFTESSYNEQFF
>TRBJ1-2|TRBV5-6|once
CASSLIFRGQGYTF
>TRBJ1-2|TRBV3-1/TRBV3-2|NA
CASSREGGYGYTF
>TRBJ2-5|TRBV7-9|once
CASSPGTAQETQYF
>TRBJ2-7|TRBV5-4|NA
CASSLKGLAVREQYF
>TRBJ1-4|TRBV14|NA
CASSQAYEKLFF
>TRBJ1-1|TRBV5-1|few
CASSLRGTDNTEAFF
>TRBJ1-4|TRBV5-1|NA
CASSSDIATNEKLFF
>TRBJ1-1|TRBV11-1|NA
CASSWGIGGNTEAFF
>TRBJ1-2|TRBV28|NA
CASSLYGKAGGYTF
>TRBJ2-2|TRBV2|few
CASSGGGGPSGELFF
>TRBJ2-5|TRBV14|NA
CASSFLRDSSETQYF
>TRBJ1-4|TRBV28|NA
CASGTREGREKLFF
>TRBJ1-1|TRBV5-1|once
CASSGGLITEAFF
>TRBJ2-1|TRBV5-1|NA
CASSPGSGGGNEQFF
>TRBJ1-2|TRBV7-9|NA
CASSQQEAGGYTF
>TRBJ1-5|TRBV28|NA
CASTVPGWGDQPQHF
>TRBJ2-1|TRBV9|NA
CASSVDGGLLYNEQFF
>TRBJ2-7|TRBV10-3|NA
CAITERQDYEQYF
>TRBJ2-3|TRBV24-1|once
CATSDRTSGRDTQYF
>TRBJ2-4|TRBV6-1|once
CASSEVQGIAKNIQYF
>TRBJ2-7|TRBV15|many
CATRASGTEQYF
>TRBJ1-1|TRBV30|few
CAWSVKGMNTEAFF
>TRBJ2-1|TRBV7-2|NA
CASSPSGREGEQFF
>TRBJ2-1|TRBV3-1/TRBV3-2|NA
CASSQVVAGGPYNEQFF
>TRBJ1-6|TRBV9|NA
CASGPGVWNSPLHF
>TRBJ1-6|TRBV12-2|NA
CASRLEGLQHRGYFSPLHF
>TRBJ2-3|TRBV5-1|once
CASSFWDRPTDTQYF
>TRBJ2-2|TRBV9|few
CASSVSGSPNTGELFF
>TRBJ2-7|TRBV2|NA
CASSEYGGLYEQYF